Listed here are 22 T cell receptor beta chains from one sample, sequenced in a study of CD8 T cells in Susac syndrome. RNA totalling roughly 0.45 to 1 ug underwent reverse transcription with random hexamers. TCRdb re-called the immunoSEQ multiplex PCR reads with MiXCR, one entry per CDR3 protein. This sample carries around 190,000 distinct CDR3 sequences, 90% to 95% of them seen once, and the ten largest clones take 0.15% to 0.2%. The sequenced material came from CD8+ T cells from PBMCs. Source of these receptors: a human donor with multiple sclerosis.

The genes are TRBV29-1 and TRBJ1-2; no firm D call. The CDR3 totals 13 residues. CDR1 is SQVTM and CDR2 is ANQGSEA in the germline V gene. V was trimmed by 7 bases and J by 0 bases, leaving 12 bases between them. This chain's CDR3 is CSAIQEANYGYTF. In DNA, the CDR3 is TGCAGCGCGATACAAGAAGCTAACTATGGCTACACCTTC.

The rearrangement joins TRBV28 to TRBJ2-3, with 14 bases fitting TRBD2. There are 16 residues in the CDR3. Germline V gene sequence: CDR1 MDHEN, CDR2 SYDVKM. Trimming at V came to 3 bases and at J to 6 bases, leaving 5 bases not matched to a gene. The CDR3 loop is CASSLGLAGDADTQYF. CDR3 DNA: TGTGCCAGCAGTTTGGGACTAGCGGGAGATGCCGATACGCAGTATTTT.

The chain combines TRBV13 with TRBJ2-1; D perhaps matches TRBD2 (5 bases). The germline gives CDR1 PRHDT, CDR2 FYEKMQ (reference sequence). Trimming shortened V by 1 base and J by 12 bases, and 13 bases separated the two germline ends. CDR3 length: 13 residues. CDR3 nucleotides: TGTGCCAGCAGCTTAGATGTCAACGGAGGGCAGTTCTTC. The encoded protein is CASSLDVNGGQFF.

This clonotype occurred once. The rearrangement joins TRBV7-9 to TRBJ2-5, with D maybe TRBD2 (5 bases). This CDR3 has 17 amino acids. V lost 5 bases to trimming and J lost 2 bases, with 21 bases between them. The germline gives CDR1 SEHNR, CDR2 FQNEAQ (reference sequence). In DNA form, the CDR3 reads TGTGCCAGCAGCCGCCGGACGGACTCGCGCTCGCAAGAGACCCAGTACTTC. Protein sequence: CASSRRTDSRSQETQYF.

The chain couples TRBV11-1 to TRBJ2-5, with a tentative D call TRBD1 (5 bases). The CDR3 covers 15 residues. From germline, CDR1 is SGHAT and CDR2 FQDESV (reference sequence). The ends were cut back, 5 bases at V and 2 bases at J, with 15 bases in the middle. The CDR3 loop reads CASSHIQAPQETQYF. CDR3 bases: TGTGCCAGCAGCCATATACAGGCTCCTCAAGAGACCCAGTACTTC.

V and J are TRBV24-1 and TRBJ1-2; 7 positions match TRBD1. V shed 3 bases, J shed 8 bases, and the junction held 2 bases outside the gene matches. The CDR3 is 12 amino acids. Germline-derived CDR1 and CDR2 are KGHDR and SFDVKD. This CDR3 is CATSDGDSGYTF. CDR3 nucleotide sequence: TGTGCCACCAGTGATGGGGACAGCGGCTACACCTTC.

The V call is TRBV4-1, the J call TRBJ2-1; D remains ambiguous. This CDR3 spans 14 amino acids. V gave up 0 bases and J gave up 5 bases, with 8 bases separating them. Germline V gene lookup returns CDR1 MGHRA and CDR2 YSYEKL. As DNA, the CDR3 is TGCGCCAGCAGCCAAGATACCACGAACAATGAGCAGTTCTTC. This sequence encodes CASSQDTTNNEQFF.

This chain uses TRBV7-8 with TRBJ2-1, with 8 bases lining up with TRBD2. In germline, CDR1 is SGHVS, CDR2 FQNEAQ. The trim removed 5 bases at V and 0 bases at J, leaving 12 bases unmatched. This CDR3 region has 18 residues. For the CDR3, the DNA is TGTGCCAGCAGCCCACCCGGGGGGGGCGGGAGCTCCTACAATGAGCAGTTCTTC. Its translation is CASSPPGGGGSSYNEQFF.

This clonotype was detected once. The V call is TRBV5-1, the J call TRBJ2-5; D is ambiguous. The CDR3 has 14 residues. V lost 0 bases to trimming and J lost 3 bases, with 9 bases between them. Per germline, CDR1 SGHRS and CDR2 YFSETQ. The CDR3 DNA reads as TGCGCCAGCAGCTTGGTTTTGGGAAAAGAGACCCAGTACTTC. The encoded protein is CASSLVLGKETQYF.

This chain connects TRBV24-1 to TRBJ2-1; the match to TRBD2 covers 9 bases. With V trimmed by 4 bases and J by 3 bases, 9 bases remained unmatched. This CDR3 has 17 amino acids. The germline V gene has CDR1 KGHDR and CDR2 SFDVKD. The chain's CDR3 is CATSEAVLAGYYNEQFF. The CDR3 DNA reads TGTGCCACCAGTGAAGCCGTACTAGCGGGTTACTACAATGAGCAGTTCTTC.

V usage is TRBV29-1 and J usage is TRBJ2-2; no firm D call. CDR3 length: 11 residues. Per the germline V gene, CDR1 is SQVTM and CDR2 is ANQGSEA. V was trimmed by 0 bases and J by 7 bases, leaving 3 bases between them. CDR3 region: CSVEEGGELFF. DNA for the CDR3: TGCAGCGTTGAAGAAGGCGGGGAGCTGTTTTTT.

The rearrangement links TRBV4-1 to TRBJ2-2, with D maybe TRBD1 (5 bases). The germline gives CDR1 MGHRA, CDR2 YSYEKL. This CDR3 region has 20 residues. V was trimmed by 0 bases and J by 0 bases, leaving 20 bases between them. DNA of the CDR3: TGCGCCAGCAGCCAAGAGCGATTGGGGCTTCCTATCGCGAACACCGGGGAGCTGTTTTTT. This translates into CASSQERLGLPIANTGELFF.

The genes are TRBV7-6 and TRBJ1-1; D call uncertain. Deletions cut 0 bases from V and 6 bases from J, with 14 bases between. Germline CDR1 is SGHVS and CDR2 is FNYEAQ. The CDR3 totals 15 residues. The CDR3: CASSLASGYWAEAFF. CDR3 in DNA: TGTGCCAGCAGCTTAGCTAGTGGCTATTGGGCTGAAGCTTTCTTT. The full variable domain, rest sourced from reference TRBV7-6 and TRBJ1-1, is GAGVSQSPRYKVTKRGQDVALRCDPISGHVSLYWYRQALGQGPEFLTYFNYEAQQDKSGLPNDRFSAERPEGSISTLTIQRTEQRDSAMYRCASSLASGYWAEAFFGQGTRLTVV.

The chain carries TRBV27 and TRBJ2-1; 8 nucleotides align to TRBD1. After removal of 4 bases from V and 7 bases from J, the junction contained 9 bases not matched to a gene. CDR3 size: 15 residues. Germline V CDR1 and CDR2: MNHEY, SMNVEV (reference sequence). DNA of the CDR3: TGTGCCAGCAGTTATCCAGGGGGCGCGAGAAATGAGCAGTTCTTC. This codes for CASSYPGGARNEQFF.

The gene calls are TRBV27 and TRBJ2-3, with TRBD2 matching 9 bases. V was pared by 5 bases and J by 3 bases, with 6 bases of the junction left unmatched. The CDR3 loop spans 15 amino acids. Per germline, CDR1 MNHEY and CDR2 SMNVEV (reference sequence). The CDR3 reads CASSPGREGTDTQYF. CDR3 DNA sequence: TGTGCCAGCAGTCCTGGGCGGGAGGGTACAGATACGCAGTATTTT.

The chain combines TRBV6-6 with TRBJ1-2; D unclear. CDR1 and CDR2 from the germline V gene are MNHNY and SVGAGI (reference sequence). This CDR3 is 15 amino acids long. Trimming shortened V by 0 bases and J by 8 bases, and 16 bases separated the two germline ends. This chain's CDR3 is CASSYSSAGPVGYTF. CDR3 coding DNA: TGTGCCAGCAGTTACTCGTCCGCGGGTCCAGTCGGCTACACCTTC.

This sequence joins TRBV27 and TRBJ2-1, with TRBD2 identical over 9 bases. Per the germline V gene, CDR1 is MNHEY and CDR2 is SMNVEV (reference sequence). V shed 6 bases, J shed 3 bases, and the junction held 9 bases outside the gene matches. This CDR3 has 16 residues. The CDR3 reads CASRGGGRAGYNEQFF. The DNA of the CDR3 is TGTGCCAGCAGAGGAGGCGGGAGGGCCGGCTACAATGAGCAGTTCTTC.

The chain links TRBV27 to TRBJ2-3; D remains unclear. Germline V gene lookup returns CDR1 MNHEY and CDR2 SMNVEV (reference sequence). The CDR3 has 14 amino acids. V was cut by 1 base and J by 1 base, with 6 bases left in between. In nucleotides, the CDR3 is TGTGCCAGCAGTTTATTTGGGCGCACAGATACGCAGTATTTT. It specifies CASSLFGRTDTQYF.

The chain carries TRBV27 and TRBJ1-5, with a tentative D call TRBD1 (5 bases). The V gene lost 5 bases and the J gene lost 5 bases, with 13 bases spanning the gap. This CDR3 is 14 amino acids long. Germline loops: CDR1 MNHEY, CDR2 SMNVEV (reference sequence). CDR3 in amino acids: CASSPRGEHQPQHF. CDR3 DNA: TGTGCCAGCAGTCCTAGAGGGGAGCATCAGCCCCAGCATTTT.

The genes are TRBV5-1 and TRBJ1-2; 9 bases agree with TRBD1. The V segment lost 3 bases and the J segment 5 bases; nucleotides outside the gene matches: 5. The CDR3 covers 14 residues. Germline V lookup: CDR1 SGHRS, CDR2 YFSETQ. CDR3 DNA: TGCGCCAGCAGCTGGACAGGGGCTGAGTATGGCTACACCTTC. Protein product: CASSWTGAEYGYTF.

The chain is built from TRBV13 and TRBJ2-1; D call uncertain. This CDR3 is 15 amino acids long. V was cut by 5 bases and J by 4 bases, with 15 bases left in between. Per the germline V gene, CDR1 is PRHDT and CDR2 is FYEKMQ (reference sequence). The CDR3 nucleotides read TGTGCCAGCAGCCCCTTTGGCGCTTTATACAATGAGCAGTTCTTC. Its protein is CASSPFGALYNEQFF.

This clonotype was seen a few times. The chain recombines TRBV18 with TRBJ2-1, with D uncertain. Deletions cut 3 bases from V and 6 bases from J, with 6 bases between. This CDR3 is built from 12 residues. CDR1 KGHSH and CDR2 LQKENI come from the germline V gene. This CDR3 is CASSPGGNEQFF. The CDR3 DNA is TGTGCCAGCTCACCGGGCGGCAATGAGCAGTTCTTC.